What follows is one TCR beta chain and its context. This clone's antigen is unknown. At one boundary the junction diverges from the germline segment, which might be a read error. This entry is derived from a study of identical twins (dated by TCRdb to between 2015 and 2016). Broadly, across the study: To test whether fetal clonotypes persist, this study deep-sequenced TCR alpha and beta repertoires from monozygotic twins, from unrelated adults of various ages, and from cord blood. To rule out contamination, replicate twin experiments were performed at different times with different library preparation protocols.

Findings and caveats that apply to the study as a whole: Fewer insertions were carried by abundant cord blood beta clonotypes; a weaker similar trend was observed in young adult naive repertoires, while no such trend was observed in memory repertoires. Because the same donors could not be followed over many years, the conclusions depended on cross-sectional statistical analysis. Zero-insertion analyses could be partly confounded by invariant T cells such as MAIT and iNKT, though diverse VJ usage argued against such confounding for most clonotypes. Out-of-frame TCR alpha sharing in monozygotic twins was systematically underestimated by recombination models, whereas sharing between unrelated individuals was in agreement with the recombination models. Compared with coincidental sharing between unrelated individuals, out-of-frame TCR alpha sequences shared between twins showed an excess of sequences with low generation probability. Excess twin sharing in beta out-of-frame sequences was weaker because fewer shared sequences lowered the signal-to-noise ratio.

Libraries were made using 5' RACE. Sequencing instrument: Illumina HiSeq 2000. Template switching introduced a universal primer binding site; the final cDNA contained a unique molecular identifier, enabling accurate counting of TCR cDNA molecules. First-strand cDNA for TCR alpha and beta chains was synthesized from specific primers in the conserved constant-segment region. To control for contamination, every cDNA library carried two barcodes: a SMART-Mk sample barcode plus Illumina barcodes. TruSeq adapter sequences along with Illumina sample barcodes were introduced in two successive PCR steps. The Illumina HiSeq platform was used with custom primers to sequence TCR alpha and beta cDNA libraries. Regarding the original processing steps: Unique molecular identifiers were extracted from raw reads with MiGEC, and CDR3 positions were determined with MiXCR. For each individual, recombination models were inferred using an EM algorithm with the repgenHMM and IGoR tools. The tcR package in R was used for shared clonotype analysis, with sharing normalized by the product of cloneset sizes. Out-of-frame nonproductive sequences were analyzed to study raw recombination free of thymic and clonal selection effects. TCRdb redid the processing of the public reads, applying fastp at Q25 and MiXCR, and retained in-frame beta chains. Rows are unified per CDR3 protein, each entry keeping the most common DNA and genes. These V and J calls derive from TCRdb rather than the authors' analysis. This sample has some 900,000 distinct CDR3 sequences in its table, and roughly an eighth of those were observed once. The ten largest clones capture 1.5% to 2% of the sample.

Only healthy Caucasian donors were included. Three pairs of female monozygotic twins, all aged roughly 18 to 29 years, were included in the twin cohort. Peripheral blood mononuclear cells were used as the source from which RNA for TCR libraries was isolated. Reading from cysteine to phenylalanine, the CDR3 counts 11 amino acids. Of the read, only the CDR3 DNA is kept; its 33 bases are in frame from base 1. Based on the germline V gene (reference sequence), the CDR1 and CDR2 sequences are MNHNY and SVGAGI. These data were also reused for a study on yellow fever vaccine responses in identical twins. As the second paper documents: According to the authors, in identical twins the way T cells responded to vaccination appeared partly convergent and partly personalized. In the study, vaccine-responding T cell clones were precisely tracked in identical twins.

This clonotype was sampled from a woman between 18 and 30 years old in good health. Sequencing was performed on PBMCs. The chain was built from TRBV6-6 and TRBJ1-1; TRBD1 is a weak D gene call, 5 bases matching. The nucleotides are TGTGCCAGCAGAATTGGGACTGAGGCTTTCTTT. Translated, it gives CASRIGTEAFF.